This TCR beta chain was found in a study of T cells in Graves' hyperthyroidism and ophthalmopathy (dated by TCRdb to about 2019). Regarding the study in general: Peripheral blood samples were taken at initial diagnosis, before any treatment was given. A discovery cohort of around 100 patients, fewer than 50 with Graves' ophthalmopathy and 55 to 60 with stable Graves' hyperthyroidism, was used to find distinguishing TCR V-J signatures. The approximately 90 discovery patients were divided at random into training and test sets in a 7:3 ratio. After sampling, hyperthyroidism patients received methimazole starting at 30 mg daily, and ophthalmopathy patients received high-dose intravenous methylprednisolone. The study also compared thyroid tissue and blood T-cell repertoires from a handful of Graves' hyperthyroidism patients. Prospective prediction of ophthalmopathy was tested in an independent validation cohort consisting of roughly 19 hyperthyroidism patients and approximately 16 patients who later progressed to ophthalmopathy. The paper reports TCR Vbeta CDR3 sequencing of approximately 140 peripheral blood samples: some 44 ophthalmopathy, fewer than 80 hyperthyroidism and around 17 progressor patients.

The CDR3 measures 13 amino acids from cysteine to phenylalanine. Only the CDR3 part of the read is kept: 39 bases, read in frame from the first base. The germline V gene provides CDR1 SGHRS and CDR2 YFSETQ. Unmatched junction bases come to 2, with V trimmed by 6 bases and J by 2 bases. A remark on this clonotype: Its antigen specificity is not known. The input lacks base qualities; no much larger clone sits a single base away.

Stable Graves' hyperthyroidism was defined as the absence of progression to ophthalmopathy over 18 months of follow-up. Hyperthyroidism patients were newly diagnosed, with disease duration under 2 months, and aged 18 to 65 years. Exclusion was applied to patients with uncontrolled infections, other autoimmune diseases, pregnancy or lactation. Diagnoses relied on clinical symptoms, serum thyroxine and TRAb, thyroid ultrasound and orbital computed tomography. PBMCs were isolated from roughly 10 ml of fresh peripheral blood by Ficoll-Paque density gradient centrifugation. Trizol reagent was used to extract total RNA, and RNA quality was then checked on an Agilent 2100 Bioanalyzer. The TCR beta CDR3 regions were amplified from the RNA transcripts. The TCR CDR3 was subjected to a first round of RT-PCR using the HTBI primer set and the Qiagen OneStep RT-PCR kit. Libraries were constructed in a second round of multiplex PCR, after which size selection and purification were carried out. The libraries were sequenced on an Illumina HiSeq2000 using paired-end 100 bp reads. The authors' pipeline ran thus. SOAPnuke was used to process the raw data, removing reads that contained adapters or uncalled bases, had a mean Phred below 15, or lacked an exact match to the constant primer or identifier. High-quality paired reads were merged with COPE v1.2.5, and unique nucleotide sequences were defined as clonotypes. MiTCR v1.1 was used to align the clonotypes against IMGT TRBV, TRBD and TRBJ reference segments. Analysis was restricted to V-J combinations with a frequency above 0.0001, which covered 99.2% of repertoires. The TCS score was defined as the ratio of F50 (clonal expansion) to E x V (chaos), calculated using BLOSUM62-based TCRdist between CDR3 peptides within each V-J. Welch's t-statistics and random forest reduced roughly 530 V-J features to 10 to 15, which were used in a naive Bayes classifier (R e1071). The Morisita-Horn index was used to measure how similar the thyroid and blood repertoires were. Through fastp at Q25 and MiXCR, TCRdb rebuilt clones from the public reads, retaining in-frame beta chains. Each record represents a unique CDR3 protein, reported with the most common genes and DNA among its rows. V and J calls and clone size were set by TCRdb, not the authors. For this sample the table gives nearly 750,000 distinct CDR3 sequences, of which approximately 40% were detected only once. Approximately 31% of the sample is held by the ten biggest clonotypes.

Results the study describes overall, beyond this receptor: No statistical method was used to fix the sample size in advance, and group allocation was not hidden from the investigators. In cross-validation, a model built on a 13 V-J signature told ophthalmopathy apart from stable hyperthyroidism with approximately 90% sensitivity and about 81% specificity, and in testing the same model reached 80%/75%. During validation, the model predicted progression to ophthalmopathy a median of around 6 months ahead of onset, with approximately 71% sensitivity and 72% to 85% specificity. Most expanded thyroid clonotypes (frequency above 0.001) were also found in blood, which suggests that blood repertoires may mirror thyroid immune responses.

The sequence joins TRBV5-1 to TRBJ1-2; TRBD1 lines up with 9 middle nucleotides. Sequencing was performed on blood. The sequence derives from a woman aged 40 to 55 with Graves' hyperthyroidism. Here the CDR3 is given as CASMGQGNYGYTF. Here is the DNA: TGCGCCAGCATGGGACAGGGAAACTATGGCTACACCTTC.